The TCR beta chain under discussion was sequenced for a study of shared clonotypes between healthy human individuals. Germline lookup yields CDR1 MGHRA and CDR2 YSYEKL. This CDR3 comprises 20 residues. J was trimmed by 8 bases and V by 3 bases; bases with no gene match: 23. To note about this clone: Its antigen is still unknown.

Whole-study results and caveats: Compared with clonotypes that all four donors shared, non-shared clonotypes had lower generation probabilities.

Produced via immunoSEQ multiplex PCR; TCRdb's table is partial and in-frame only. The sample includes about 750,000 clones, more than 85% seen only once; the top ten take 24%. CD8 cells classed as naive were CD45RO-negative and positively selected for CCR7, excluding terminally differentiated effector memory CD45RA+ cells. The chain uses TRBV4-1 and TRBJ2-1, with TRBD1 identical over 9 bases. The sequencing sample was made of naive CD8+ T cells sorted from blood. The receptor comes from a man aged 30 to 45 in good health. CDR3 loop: CASSQTPYGQGRSKLDEQFF. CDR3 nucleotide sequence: TGCGCCAGCAGCCAGACTCCATACGGACAGGGGCGTTCTAAGCTCGATGAGCAGTTCTTC.